Following are 30 T cell receptor beta chains from one sample sequenced in a study of OX40 agonist ivuxolimab in advanced cancers. Clones were sequenced by immunoSEQ multiplex PCR, and TCRdb holds only the in-frame ones, with some missing. The sample yields roughly 70,000 clones, roughly four fifths seen once. Material: CD4+ or CD8+ T cells sorted from blood, obtained in a trial of the OX40 agonist ivuxolimab. Receptors originate from an adult with an advanced solid tumor such as melanoma, head and neck, liver or kidney cancer.

This rearrangement joins TRBV18 to TRBJ2-1; D uncertain. The V end was cut by 3 bases, the J end by 6 bases, with 15 bases between. CDR1 and CDR2 (germline): KGHSH, LQKENI. There are 15 residues in the CDR3. The CDR3 DNA follows: TGTGCCAGCTCACCGGGCCTTCGCGAACTCAATGAGCAGTTCTTC. Translated: CASSPGLRELNEQFF.

The V call is TRBV6-5, the J call TRBJ1-5, with TRBD1 as a possible D gene (5 bases). V lost 2 bases and J 5 bases, leaving 16 bases between the germline ends. Per germline, CDR1 MNHEY and CDR2 SVGAGI. The CDR3 covers 16 residues. The CDR3 nucleotides are TGTGCCAGCAGTTACGGAACAGGAGGGATCGATCAGCCCCAGCATTTT. Translating gives CASSYGTGGIDQPQHF.

In the case of this clone: The sample contains more than one DNA sequence encoding this CDR3. The gene calls are TRBV18 and TRBJ1-2; D call uncertain. Germline V gene data show CDR1 as KGHSH and CDR2 as LQKENI. Trimming pared 0 bases from V and 0 bases from J, leaving 8 bases between. This CDR3 has 15 residues. CDR3 in amino acids: CASSPPVGSNYGYTF. The CDR3 DNA reads TGTGCCAGCTCACCACCAGTGGGGTCTAACTATGGCTACACCTTC.

The chain couples TRBV10-2 to TRBJ1-3, with unresolved D. From germline, CDR1 is WSHSY and CDR2 SAAADI. This CDR3 comprises 18 residues. V shed 1 base and J shed 0 bases, with 16 bases lying between them. In DNA form, the CDR3 reads TGCGCCAGCAGTGAGTGGGTTAGCGCGGGATCCTCTGGAAACACCATATATTTT. The encoded protein is CASSEWVSAGSSGNTIYF.

This chain joins TRBV27 and TRBJ2-7, with a possible D match to TRBD2 (6 bases). V was trimmed by 5 bases and J by 0 bases, leaving 8 bases between them. Germline V gene lookup returns CDR1 MNHEY and CDR2 SMNVEV (reference sequence). This CDR3 has 13 amino acids. CDR3 residues: CASSRTTSYEQYF. The CDR3, as DNA: TGTGCCAGCAGTCGGACTACCTCCTACGAGCAGTACTTC.

Only a few counts were recorded for this clone. The rearrangement joins TRBV5-6 to TRBJ1-2, with 9 bases lining up with TRBD1. Trimming took 0 bases from V and 3 from J; bases not matched to a gene: 6. Germline V lookup: CDR1 SGHDT, CDR2 YYEEEE. CDR3 length: 16 amino acids. In DNA form, the CDR3 reads TGTGCCAGCAGCTTGGTGGGGGACAGGGAAGACTATGGCTACACCTTC. It codes for CASSLVGDREDYGYTF.

This clone has a handful of counts. J is TRBJ1-1 and V is TRBV5-6; D call uncertain. The germline V gene has CDR1 SGHDT and CDR2 YYEEEE. The CDR3 totals 16 residues. V lost 4 bases and J 2 bases, leaving 18 bases between the germline ends. The CDR3 reads CASSQGSFTSNTEAFF. CDR3 bases: TGTGCCAGCAGCCAAGGGTCCTTTACCTCTAACACTGAAGCTTTCTTT.

This chain connects TRBV18 to TRBJ1-2, with D possibly TRBD1 on 5 matching bases. Trimming removed 6 bases at V and 4 bases at J, with 21 bases between. Germline CDR1 and CDR2: KGHSH and LQKENI. The CDR3 has 16 amino acids. CDR3 loop: CASSRTSRDIGYGYTF. Here the CDR3 DNA reads TGTGCCAGCTCTCGCACCTCCAGGGATATAGGCTATGGCTACACCTTC.

The chain carries TRBV15 and TRBJ1-1; D not resolved. V lost 1 base to trimming and J lost 8 bases, with 14 bases between them. This CDR3 comprises 14 residues. Germline assignment: CDR1 LNHNV and CDR2 YYDKDF (reference sequence). This chain's CDR3 is CATSRGFLGSEAFF. Written as DNA, the CDR3 is TGTGCCACCAGCAGAGGGTTCCTAGGGTCAGAAGCTTTCTTT.

The chain uses TRBV9 and TRBJ2-2; D perhaps matches TRBD1 (5 bases). V shed 0 bases and J shed 0 bases, with 9 bases lying between them. The CDR3 extends over 16 amino acids. The V gene's germline CDR1 is SGDLS and CDR2 YYNGEE. In nucleotides, the CDR3 is TGTGCCAGCAGCGTAGGACCCAGGGCGAACACCGGGGAGCTGTTTTTT. Protein product: CASSVGPRANTGELFF. Complete variable domain (other parts from reference TRBV9 and TRBJ2-2): DSGVTQTPKHLITATGQRVTLRCSPRSGDLSVYWYQQSLDQGLQFLIQYYNGEERAKGNILERFSAQQFPDLHSELNLSSLELGDSALYFCASSVGPRANTGELFFGEGSRLTVL.

Written as DNA, the CDR3 is TGTGCCAGCAGTTTATGGGCAGGGGGCTTTGAGCAGTTCTTC. This sequence encodes CASSLWAGGFEQFF. V and J are TRBV28 and TRBJ2-1; TRBD1 matches 8 bases. V shed 0 bases, J shed 9 bases, and the junction held 4 bases outside the gene matches. CDR1 and CDR2 from the germline V gene are MDHEN and SYDVKM. This CDR3 has 14 residues.

This clone was counted once. Other DNA sequences within the sample encode an identical CDR3. The CDR3 is CASRTGQETQYF. CDR3 bases: TGTGCCAGCAGGACAGGACAAGAGACCCAGTACTTC. The V and J genes are TRBV28 and TRBJ2-5; D is perhaps TRBD1 (6 bases). The CDR3 runs to 12 residues. CDR1 is MDHEN and CDR2 is SYDVKM in the germline V gene. The ends were cut back, 6 bases at V and 2 bases at J, with 7 bases in the middle.

The chain recombines TRBV6-5 with TRBJ1-3; D is unclear. The germline V and J ends were trimmed by 7 bases and 5 bases, with 12 bases remaining between them. Per the germline V gene, CDR1 is MNHEY and CDR2 is SVGAGI. The CDR3 is 13 residues long. CDR3 in DNA: TGTGCCAGCATAGAGGCAGTCCGAAACACCATATATTTT. Translating it yields CASIEAVRNTIYF.

The genes are TRBV5-1 and TRBJ2-7, with D possibly matching TRBD1 (6 bases). CDR1 is SGHRS and CDR2 is YFSETQ in the germline V gene. The CDR3 sequence is 14 residues long. Trimming left V 0 bases short and J 4 bases short, with 11 bases between. This CDR3 is CASSLDGQRYEQYV. Here the CDR3 DNA reads TGCGCCAGCAGCTTGGATGGACAGCGATACGAGCAGTACGTC.

This sequence joins TRBV30 and TRBJ2-1; D is unclear. Trimming took off 1 base at V and 7 bases at J, with 5 bases between the two ends. This CDR3 is built from 11 residues. Germline CDR1 is GTSNPN and CDR2 is SVGIG (reference sequence). The CDR3 region has the DNA TGTGCCTGGAGTGAAAAGAATGAGCAGTTCTTC. It codes for CAWSEKNEQFF.

This chain connects TRBV11-2 to TRBJ1-2; no firm D call. Germline CDR1 and CDR2: SGHAT and FQNNGV. CDR3 length: 13 amino acids. V was clipped by 0 bases and J by 10 bases, with 12 bases between them. As DNA, the CDR3 is TGTGCCAGCAGCTTAGATAGAGGGCGGTACTACACCTTC. This sequence encodes CASSLDRGRYYTF.

This clone has a handful of counts. The rearrangement uses TRBV21-1 and TRBJ2-1. TRBV21-1 is a listed pseudogene. The CDR3 is made up of 14 amino acids. CDR3 protein: CASSKGVRDNEQFF. The CDR3 bases are TGTGCCAGCAGCAAAGGGGTTAGGGACAATGAGCAGTTCTTC.

The chain uses TRBV29-1 and TRBJ2-3; weak D call: TRBD2 (5 bases). Germline V gives CDR1 SQVTM, CDR2 ANQGSEA. The CDR3 totals 10 residues. V was shortened by 7 bases and J by 13 bases, with 15 bases between the two germline ends. The CDR3 spells CSARTSSEYF. The CDR3 nucleotides read TGCAGCGCCCGAACTAGTTCTGAGTATTTT.

This rearrangement joins TRBV10-3 to TRBJ2-1; 9 bases match TRBD2. Trimming took 8 bases from V and 7 from J; bases not matched to a gene: 15. CDR3 size: 16 residues. Per the germline V gene, CDR1 is ENHRY and CDR2 is SYGVKD. CDR3 nucleotide sequence: TGTGCCATCTCGAGGGGTGGCGGGGGGGCCGGGAATGAGCAGTTCTTC. It encodes CAISRGGGGAGNEQFF.

The chain carries TRBV6-6 and TRBJ2-3; D not certain. Germline CDR1 reads MNHNY; CDR2 reads SVGAGI (reference sequence). Trimming took 6 bases from V and 4 from J, leaving 17 bases between them. The CDR3 extends over 15 amino acids. In nucleotides, the CDR3 is TGTGCCAGCAGCCGAGGACGGCGCGACTCAGATACGCAGTATTTT. Translated, it gives CASSRGRRDSDTQYF.

This CDR3 reads CATRRELNQPQHF. As DNA, the CDR3 is TGCGCCACTCGGCGTGAACTCAATCAGCCCCAGCATTTT. V is TRBV10-2 and J is TRBJ1-5; D remains ambiguous. From germline, CDR1 is WSHSY and CDR2 SAAADI. This CDR3 is 13 amino acids long. The V end lost 10 bases, the J end lost 3 bases, and 13 bases lay between the germline ends.

The chain combines TRBV10-3 with TRBJ2-7; TRBD1 might be the D (6 bases). Germline CDR1 reads ENHRY; CDR2 reads SYGVKD. V shed 5 bases and J shed 6 bases, with 17 bases lying between them. CDR3 length equals 14 residues. The CDR3 coding sequence is TGTGCCATCAGTATGGGACATTCCCCTCCCGAGCAGTACTTC. Translated, it gives CAISMGHSPPEQYF.

This chain links TRBV7-9 with TRBJ2-2; D is possibly TRBD2 (6 bases). Per the germline V gene, CDR1 is SEHNR and CDR2 is FQNEAQ (reference sequence). The CDR3 runs 14 residues. V dropped 5 bases and J dropped 6 bases, with 13 bases sitting between them. DNA of the CDR3: TGTGCCAGCAGCGTGGACTGGGGGGCCGGGGAGCTGTTTTTT. This encodes CASSVDWGAGELFF.

The chain employs TRBV11-2 and TRBJ2-4; TRBD2 might be the D (5 bases). CDR3 length: 15 residues. Deletions cut 1 base from V and 3 bases from J, with 10 bases between. Germline-derived CDR1 and CDR2 are SGHAT and FQNNGV. The chain's CDR3 is CASSLVPGNKNIQYF. The CDR3 DNA reads as TGTGCCAGCAGCTTAGTCCCGGGGAACAAAAACATTCAGTACTTC.

The J gene is TRBJ1-4, the V gene TRBV7-2, with D tentatively TRBD1 (5 bases). The CDR3 sequence is 15 residues long. The V gene's germline CDR1 is SGHTA and CDR2 FQGNSA. V gave up 5 bases and J gave up 3 bases, with 13 bases separating them. The CDR3 spells CASSTQGQPNEKLFF. CDR3 in DNA: TGTGCCAGCAGCACCCAGGGTCAGCCTAATGAAAAACTGTTTTTT.

CDR3 sequence reads: CASSLSLNAKNIQYF. The CDR3 nucleotides read TGCGCCAGCAGCTTATCATTAAACGCCAAAAACATTCAGTACTTC. This sequence joins TRBV5-1 and TRBJ2-4; D unresolved. Germline assignment: CDR1 SGHRS and CDR2 YFSETQ. The CDR3 extends over 15 amino acids. The ends were cut back, 2 bases at V and 1 base at J, with 10 bases in the middle.

CDR3 bases: TGTGCCAGCAGCTTAAGCAACAGGGGTAGAGGAGGAAACACCATATATTTT. Its translation: CASSLSNRGRGGNTIYF. The chain employs TRBV7-6 and TRBJ1-3; TRBD1 matches 7 bases. Germline V gene data show CDR1 as SGHVS and CDR2 as FNYEAQ. There are 17 residues in the CDR3. The V gene end was trimmed by 2 bases and the J gene end by 4 bases; junction bases not matched to a gene: 11.

The chain has TRBV10-3 and TRBJ2-5; 9 positions match TRBD2. V was clipped by 9 bases and J by 5 bases; unmatched bases: 19. The CDR3 length is 17 residues. Germline CDR1 ENHRY, CDR2 SYGVKD. The CDR3 DNA reads as TGTGCCATATCCCCGAGAGGACTAGCGATCACCGGGGAGACCCAGTACTTC. It translates to CAISPRGLAITGETQYF.

This sequence joins TRBV7-2 and TRBJ2-6, with D maybe TRBD1 (6 bases). CDR1 and CDR2 from the germline V gene are SGHTA and FQGNSA. The CDR3 is made up of 16 amino acids. V dropped 5 bases and J dropped 0 bases, with 11 bases sitting between them. Here the CDR3 reads CASSPDRLSGANVLTF. The CDR3 DNA is TGTGCCAGCAGCCCCGACAGGCTCTCTGGGGCCAACGTCCTGACTTTC.

The V gene is TRBV7-8, the J gene TRBJ2-2; D is unclear. Trimming pared 2 bases from V and 4 bases from J, leaving 8 bases between. Germline-derived CDR1 and CDR2 are SGHVS and FQNEAQ. The CDR3 is made up of 14 amino acids. The CDR3 nucleotides are TGTGCCAGCAGCTTACTAGTAGGCACCGGGGAGCTGTTTTTT. Amino acids: CASSLLVGTGELFF.